This T cell receptor beta chain appears in the sequencing data of a study of blood T cell repertoires in COVID-19. Study information: Spain, Italy and the United States supplied samples that represented acute and convalescent COVID-19. In each case, the material was cDNA or gDNA derived from T cells, B-cell-depleted T cells, or PBMCs.

A few counts support this clone. The authors' processing: Amplification with reference gene primers provided the estimates of nucleated cell counts. Measured with immunoSEQ multiplex PCR; TCRdb has only the in-frame clones, and not every one. The V and J calls and the clone size are those of that table, but D and trimming were determined from the DNA. The sample has around 150,000 clones; around 85% are singletons. The germline V and J ends were trimmed by 3 bases and 9 bases, with 12 bases remaining between them. Germline lookup yields CDR1 KGHSH and CDR2 LQKENI. The CDR3 is made up of 13 amino acids.

V usage is TRBV18 and J usage is TRBJ1-5, with D maybe TRBD1 (5 bases). Sequenced sample: peripheral blood. This TCR was sampled from a human donor with acute or convalescent COVID-19. The donor label of this sample is uncertain. The CDR3 spells CASSPGTGGPQHF. Here the CDR3 DNA reads TGTGCCAGCTCACCTGGCACAGGCGGGCCCCAGCATTTT.